Presented here are 30 T cell receptor beta chains from one specimen sequenced in a study of CD8 T cells in ankylosing spondylitis. Study-wide results and limits: A motif of 7 to 9 highly homologous TCR beta variants was seen as apparently characteristic of ankylosing spondylitis blood.

Their recognized antigens are unknown. TCRdb reprocessed the 5' RACE reads via MiXCR and lists one record per CDR3 protein. Counted here are roughly 700,000 distinct CDR3 sequences, around 20% occurring once; the ten biggest clones make up under 20%. Material: blood, either unsorted or a sorted T cell fraction (not recorded which). These TCRs come from a male donor with ankylosing spondylitis.

This clonotype was observed many times. The V gene is TRBV29-1, the J gene TRBJ1-4, with no clear D. The length of the CDR3 is 13 residues. V was shortened by 3 bases and J by 8 bases, with 13 bases between the two germline ends. Germline V gene data show CDR1 as SQVTM and CDR2 as ANQGSEA. The CDR3 DNA follows: TGCAGCGTTGAGCCCACGGGCACCGAAAAACTGTTTTTT. Its protein is CSVEPTGTEKLFF.

A few counts support this clonotype. The genes are TRBV5-6 and TRBJ1-6, with D uncertain. The V and J ends lost 0 bases and 9 bases respectively, with 10 bases between them. Looked up from germline, CDR1 is SGHDT and CDR2 is YYEEEE. This CDR3 has 14 amino acids. CDR3 protein: CASSLDSQSSPLHF. The CDR3 DNA reads TGTGCCAGCAGCTTGGACAGCCAGTCTTCACCCCTCCACTTT.

This clonotype has a single count. The gene calls are TRBV30 and TRBJ2-6; 8 nucleotides align to TRBD1. The CDR3 runs 17 residues. The junction had 8 bases not matched to a gene; V was cut back by 4 bases and J by 0 bases. Germline V gene lookup returns CDR1 GTSNPN and CDR2 SVGIG (reference sequence). CDR3 sequence (DNA): TGTGCCTGGATTCTTCAGGGGGCTGCCTCTGGGGCCAACGTCCTGACTTTC. Its protein is CAWILQGAASGANVLTF.

This clonotype has a single count. The chain carries TRBV11-2 and TRBJ2-3; maybe TRBD2 (6 bases). CDR1 is SGHAT and CDR2 is FQNNGV in the germline V gene. The ends were cut back, 5 bases at V and 0 bases at J, with 15 bases in the middle. The CDR3 spans 16 residues. The CDR3 region has the DNA TGTGCCAGCAGCCGCCAGAGGACTACTAGCACAGATACGCAGTATTTT. Translation gives CASSRQRTTSTDTQYF.

This clonotype has a handful of counts. V usage is TRBV4-3 and J usage is TRBJ2-7; 8 positions agree with TRBD2. This CDR3 has 18 residues. Germline V lookup: CDR1 LGHNA, CDR2 YSLEER. Trimming at V came to 0 bases and at J to 1 base, leaving 11 bases not matched to a gene. The CDR3 DNA reads TGCGCCAGCAGCCAAGATCTAGGGCTAGCGGGCAGATCCTACGAGCAGTACTTC. Amino acids: CASSQDLGLAGRSYEQYF.

The chain has TRBV5-5 and TRBJ2-4; 11 bases match TRBD2. V dropped 0 bases and J dropped 7; count of bases not matched to a gene: 3. Germline CDR1 reads SGHKS; CDR2 reads YYEKEE (reference sequence). This CDR3 spans 15 amino acids. The CDR3 sequence: CASSLGLAGSNIQYF. The CDR3 DNA reads TGTGCCAGCAGCTTGGGACTAGCGGGAAGCAACATTCAGTACTTC.

The chain couples TRBV27 to TRBJ2-1, with D possibly matching TRBD1 (7 bases). The CDR3 extends over 14 amino acids. V shed 5 bases and J shed 4 bases, with 12 bases lying between them. From germline, CDR1 is MNHEY and CDR2 SMNVEV (reference sequence). In DNA form, the CDR3 reads TGTGCCAGCAGTCACAGGGGAGGTTACAATGAGCAGTTCTTC. Translated: CASSHRGGYNEQFF.

The rearrangement uses TRBV6-2 or TRBV6-3 and TRBJ2-1; TRBD2 matches at 11 bases. The CDR3 spans 14 residues. V trimming: 8 bases; J trimming: 3 bases; junction bases outside the gene matches: 3. Germline lookup yields CDR1 MNHEY and CDR2 SVGEGT. The DNA for the CDR3 is TGTGCCAGCCTAGCGGGGGGCCACTACAATGAGCAGTTCTTC. Its translation is CASLAGGHYNEQFF.

This clonotype showed up many times. This chain's CDR3 is CASRIRGRGEKLFF. The CDR3 nucleotides are TGTGCCAGCAGAATCAGGGGACGGGGGGAAAAACTGTTTTTT. The chain employs TRBV13 and TRBJ1-4; D is perhaps TRBD1 (6 bases). Germline CDR1 reads PRHDT; CDR2 reads FYEKMQ (reference sequence). CDR3 length: 14 amino acids. Trimming stripped 6 bases from V and 8 bases from J, with 16 bases between.

This clonotype was recorded a few times. The genes are TRBV2 and TRBJ1-5, with D possibly TRBD1 on 5 matching bases. CDR3 length: 13 amino acids. Trimming left V 8 bases short and J 0 bases short, with 8 bases between. Germline V gene lookup returns CDR1 SNHLY and CDR2 FYNNEI. The CDR3 DNA reads as TGTGCCAGCGTCAGGGATAGCAATCAGCCCCAGCATTTT. This gives the protein CASVRDSNQPQHF.

This clonotype was seen repeatedly, ten times or more. V usage is TRBV6-1 and J usage is TRBJ1-2; D perhaps matches TRBD1 (5 bases). Germline V gene sequence: CDR1 MNHNS, CDR2 SASEGT. Trimming took off 1 base at V and 6 bases at J, with 15 bases between the two ends. The CDR3 consists of 15 residues. The CDR3 nucleotides read TGTGCCAGCAGTGAAGTACGGCTGGGGCTACATGGCTACACCTTC. This sequence encodes CASSEVRLGLHGYTF.

The V gene is TRBV7-6, the J gene TRBJ2-7; perhaps TRBD2 as D (6 bases). Trimming removed 5 bases at V and 5 bases at J, with 19 bases between. From germline, CDR1 is SGHVS and CDR2 FNYEAQ. The CDR3 sequence is 15 residues long. Here the CDR3 DNA reads TGTGCCAGCAGCCCCGGACTTGGGGGGAGCCACGAGCAGTACTTC. Amino acid sequence: CASSPGLGGSHEQYF.

This chain links TRBV7-9 with TRBJ1-2; 7 nucleotides agree with TRBD1. CDR1 and CDR2 (germline): SEHNR, FQNEAQ (reference sequence). The junction had 12 bases not matched to a gene; V was cut back by 5 bases and J by 3 bases. The CDR3 totals 16 residues. The CDR3 nucleotides are TGTGCCAGCAGCCAAGAAACAGGGGTCCGCGACTATGGCTACACCTTC. This codes for CASSQETGVRDYGYTF.

The genes are TRBV4-3 and TRBJ2-7, with D perhaps being TRBD1 or TRBD2 (5 bases each). Trimming removed 0 bases from V and 2 bases from J, with 11 bases in between. Germline V gene sequence: CDR1 LGHNA, CDR2 YSLEER. CDR3 length equals 15 residues. The CDR3 nucleotides are TGCGCCAGCAGCCAAGAGAGGTTGGGGGCCTACGAGCAGTACTTC. Protein: CASSQERLGAYEQYF.

This clonotype was observed a few times. CDR3: CASRQGAQTQYF. CDR3 sequence (DNA): TGTGCCAGCAGACAGGGGGCGCAGACCCAGTACTTC. This chain joins TRBV25-1 and TRBJ2-5; TRBD1 matches at 9 bases. This CDR3 contains 12 residues. V was clipped by 6 bases and J by 6 bases; unmatched bases: 2. Per germline, CDR1 MGHDK and CDR2 SYGVNS.

The chain links TRBV11-1 to TRBJ2-1; 10 bases align to TRBD2. The V gene end was trimmed by 0 bases and the J gene end by 8 bases; junction bases not matched to a gene: 10. This CDR3 contains 17 residues. Germline assignment: CDR1 SGHAT and CDR2 FQDESV (reference sequence). The CDR3 spells CASSLAPTSSGGYEQFF. The CDR3 coding sequence is TGTGCCAGCAGCTTAGCCCCTACCTCTAGCGGGGGCTATGAGCAGTTCTTC.

In this sample, this clonotype turned up a few times. V is TRBV2 and J is TRBJ2-1; TRBD2 matches 8 bases. J lost 1 base, V lost 7 bases, and 3 bases had no gene match. This CDR3 comprises 14 residues. Germline lookup yields CDR1 SNHLY and CDR2 FYNNEI. CDR3 residues: CASTLADSYNEQFF. As DNA, the CDR3 is TGTGCCAGCACACTAGCGGATTCCTACAATGAGCAGTTCTTC.

This chain connects TRBV15 to TRBJ2-7, with D unresolved. Germline V lookup: CDR1 LNHNV, CDR2 YYDKDF (reference sequence). The CDR3 is 13 amino acids. The V end lost 0 bases, the J end lost 0 bases, and 3 bases lay between the germline ends. The CDR3 sequence: CATSREVSYEQYF. The CDR3 coding sequence is TGTGCCACCAGCAGAGAAGTCTCCTACGAGCAGTACTTC.

This clonotype was counted a few times. The chain has TRBV10-3 and TRBJ2-7; D gene uncertain. The CDR3 covers 12 residues. Looked up from germline, CDR1 is ENHRY and CDR2 is SYGVKD. V lost 8 bases and J lost 1, with 9 bases in between. In DNA, the CDR3 is TGTGCCATCTCGGCGGAGTCCTACGAGCAGTACTTC. This codes for CAISAESYEQYF.

This clonotype was counted a few times. The V gene is TRBV12-3 or TRBV12-4, the J gene TRBJ2-4, with D perhaps matching TRBD1 (5 bases). V shed 5 bases and J shed 3 bases, with 11 bases lying between them. This CDR3 spans 14 amino acids. CDR3 DNA sequence: TGTGCCAGCAGTCTCAGGGTGAGCAAAAACATTCAGTACTTC. This translates into CASSLRVSKNIQYF.

This clonotype was seen more than once but under ten times. The chain employs TRBV12-3 or TRBV12-4 and TRBJ2-7; perhaps TRBD2 as D (5 bases). The CDR3 contains 12 residues. V was clipped by 6 bases and J by 6 bases, with 12 bases between them. The CDR3 reads CASSQTGFEQYF. The CDR3 nucleotides read TGTGCCAGCAGCCAAACGGGGTTCGAGCAGTACTTC.

This clonotype was counted many times. The chain carries TRBV20-1 and TRBJ2-7; 8 nucleotides align to TRBD1. The length of the CDR3 is 11 residues. Germline trimming cut 7 bases from V and 7 bases from J; bases unmatched to any gene: 6. Germline V CDR1 and CDR2: DFQATT, SNEGSKA (reference sequence). The DNA of the CDR3 is TGCAGTGTTCAACAGGGGGGAGAGCAGTACTTC. Residues: CSVQQGGEQYF.

The chain joins TRBV3-1 to TRBJ1-2; D is uncertain. Germline values: CDR1 LGHDT, CDR2 YNNKEL (reference sequence). This CDR3 region has 14 residues. V lost 0 bases and J 4 bases, leaving 9 bases between the germline ends. The CDR3 region has the DNA TGTGCCAGCAGCCAAGAGGCAGCGCCCTATGGCTACACCTTC. The encoded protein is CASSQEAAPYGYTF.

The genes are TRBV4-1 and TRBJ1-1; D is unclear. This CDR3 contains 17 residues. CDR1 MGHRA and CDR2 YSYEKL come from the germline V gene. The V end was cut by 0 bases, the J end by 0 bases, with 14 bases between. Written as DNA, the CDR3 is TGCGCCAGCAGCCAAGATCAGGCAGTTTGGGTGAACACTGAAGCTTTCTTT. Encoded protein: CASSQDQAVWVNTEAFF.

This clonotype occurred a few times. V usage is TRBV12-3 or TRBV12-4 and J usage is TRBJ2-7; no reliable D call. Trimming pared 10 bases from V and 7 bases from J, leaving 20 bases between. The CDR3 is 13 residues long. CDR3 loop: CATGATLNGEQYF. In DNA, the CDR3 is TGTGCCACCGGAGCGACGCTTAACGGGGAGCAGTACTTC.

The chain carries TRBV11-2 and TRBJ1-1, with 10 bases identical to TRBD1. Germline V gene data show CDR1 as SGHAT and CDR2 as FQNNGV. There are 14 residues in the CDR3. V shed 6 bases, J shed 5 bases, and the junction held 6 bases outside the gene matches. The CDR3 DNA reads TGTGCCAGCAGGTCGGACAGGGGGAGGACTGAAGCTTTCTTT. This translates into CASRSDRGRTEAFF.

The chain has TRBV12-3 or TRBV12-4 and TRBJ1-3; D gene unclear. The germline V and J ends were trimmed by 7 bases and 1 base, with 11 bases remaining between them. The CDR3 has 14 amino acids. CDR3 region: CASTRLESGNTIYF. The CDR3 nucleotides are TGTGCCAGCACCCGGCTAGAGTCTGGAAACACCATATATTTT.

J is TRBJ2-5 and V is TRBV4-2; no clear D gene. V lost 0 bases and J lost 1, with 9 bases in between. Germline-derived CDR1 and CDR2 are LGHNA and YNFKEQ. The CDR3 is made up of 15 amino acids. CDR3 in DNA: TGTGCCAGCAGCCAAGATCAGATCCTCCAAGAGACCCAGTACTTC. Its protein product is CASSQDQILQETQYF.

The chain joins TRBV12-3 or TRBV12-4 to TRBJ2-3; the D gene could be TRBD1 or TRBD2 (7 bases each). Trimming took off 7 bases at V and 7 bases at J, with 15 bases between the two ends. This CDR3 comprises 13 residues. This CDR3 is CASIDREGNTQYF. CDR3 DNA: TGTGCCAGCATTGACAGGGAGGGAAATACGCAGTATTTT.

The V gene is TRBV12-3 or TRBV12-4, the J gene TRBJ1-6; D is undetermined. Trimming took 1 base from V and 9 from J, leaving 10 bases between them. This CDR3 is built from 14 residues. CDR3 region: CASSLGEGISPLHF. The CDR3 DNA follows: TGTGCCAGCAGTTTAGGGGAGGGCATTTCACCCCTCCACTTT.